This TCR beta chain appears in the sequencing data of a study of OX40 agonist ivuxolimab in advanced cancers. Germline CDR1 reads SEHNR; CDR2 reads FQNEAQ (reference sequence). The CDR3 is made up of 14 amino acids. V gave up 1 base and J gave up 1 base, with 7 bases separating them. Sequenced by immunoSEQ multiplex PCR; TCRdb stores in-frame clones only, minus some. The sample has some 42,000 clones, 65% to 85% seen once. This specimen was CD4+ or CD8+ T cells sorted from blood, taken in a trial of the OX40 agonist ivuxolimab. The chain combines TRBV7-9 with TRBJ1-2; no firm D call. The sequence was obtained from an adult with an advanced solid tumor such as melanoma, head and neck, liver or kidney cancer. The CDR3 is CASSLGRINYGYTF. The CDR3 coding sequence is TGTGCCAGCAGCTTAGGGAGGATTAACTATGGCTACACCTTC.